The 30 T cell receptor beta chains in this list originate from one sample, sequenced in a study of spatial heterogeneity in lung cancer. Time point noted: sample taken at primary tumor resection. Whole RNA obtained from tumor, nontumor lung or frozen PBMC underwent sequencing without sorting. From the 5' RACE reads, TCRdb called clonotypes with MiXCR, one entry per CDR3 protein. The table shows 43,000 or so distinct CDR3 sequences, with around 6.5% occurring only once. The material was PBMCs, obtained at surgery. The receptors shown here come from a female donor with early-stage non-small cell lung cancer.

This clonotype was recorded a few times. V usage is TRBV3-1 and J usage is TRBJ1-2; TRBD1 might be the D (6 bases). V lost 3 bases and J 5 bases, leaving 16 bases between the germline ends. The CDR3 totals 15 residues. Per the germline V gene, CDR1 is LGHDT and CDR2 is YNNKEL (reference sequence). The CDR3 DNA reads TGTGCCAGCAGCCACCGAGGACAGAGGATATATGGCTACACCTTC. This sequence encodes CASSHRGQRIYGYTF.

This clonotype was seen at least ten times. The genes are TRBV6-6 and TRBJ1-1; a possible D gene is TRBD1 (5 bases). The length of the CDR3 is 12 residues. V dropped 8 bases and J dropped 11 bases, with 18 bases sitting between them. From germline, CDR1 is MNHNY and CDR2 SVGAGI (reference sequence). The CDR3 DNA sequence: TGTGCCAGCTGCGCGGGGGGGTCAAGGGCTTTCTTT. Translation: CASCAGGSRAFF.

At least ten counts were recorded for this clonotype. The rearrangement uses TRBV6-2 or TRBV6-3 and TRBJ2-5; TRBD2 is a possible D gene (5 bases). V gave up 5 bases and J gave up 2 bases, with 9 bases separating them. The CDR3 is 13 amino acids. Germline V gene lookup returns CDR1 MNHEY and CDR2 SVGEGT. Here the CDR3 reads CASSRTGQETQYF. CDR3 DNA: TGTGCCAGCAGTCGGACTGGACAAGAGACCCAGTACTTC.

Only a few counts were recorded for this clonotype. This chain joins TRBV28 and TRBJ1-3; a possible D gene is TRBD1 (6 bases). Trimming took off 2 bases at V and 0 bases at J, with 11 bases between the two ends. Germline CDR1 is MDHEN and CDR2 is SYDVKM. The CDR3 contains 16 residues. The CDR3 region is CASSLKGVTSGNTIYF. The CDR3 nucleotides are TGTGCCAGCAGTTTAAAGGGGGTTACCTCTGGAAACACCATATATTTT. Full variable domain (missing parts from reference TRBV28 and TRBJ1-3): DVKVTQSSRYLVKRTGEKVFLECVQDMDHENMFWYRQDPGLGLRLIYFSYDVKMKEKGDIPEGYSVSREKKERFSLILESASTNQTSMYLCASSLKGVTSGNTIYFGEGSWLTVV.

The chain joins TRBV12-3 or TRBV12-4 to TRBJ1-3; TRBD1 might be the D (5 bases). This CDR3 has 14 amino acids. V shed 11 bases and J shed 4 bases, with 18 bases lying between them. CDR3 sequence (DNA): TGTGCCTCATACCTCCAGGGCTCGGGAAACACCATATATTTT. Encoded protein: CASYLQGSGNTIYF.

This clonotype was counted a single time. Possible read error: a much larger clone is one base away. J is TRBJ2-3 and V is TRBV2; D is undetermined. This CDR3 is built from 15 residues. V lost 3 bases to trimming and J lost 4 bases, with 14 bases between them. Per germline, CDR1 SNHLY and CDR2 FYNNEI. CDR3 coding DNA: TGTGCCAGCAGTGAGGGAACCCAATGGGCAGATACGCAGTATTTT. Its protein product is CASSEGTQWADTQYF.

Ten or more counts support this clonotype. The V gene is TRBV7-6, the J gene TRBJ1-5; maybe TRBD1 (5 bases). Germline V gives CDR1 SGHVS, CDR2 FNYEAQ. V was trimmed by 5 bases and J by 7 bases, leaving 18 bases between them. This CDR3 has 15 amino acids. The CDR3 sequence is CASSLEGVRGQPQHF. DNA for the CDR3: TGTGCCAGCAGCCTGGAAGGGGTGCGGGGACAGCCCCAGCATTTT.

This clonotype has just a few counts. The genes are TRBV7-2 and TRBJ2-7; maybe TRBD2 (5 bases). The ends were cut back, 1 base at V and 12 bases at J, with 13 bases in the middle. CDR3 length equals 12 residues. Germline V gives CDR1 SGHTA, CDR2 FQGNSA. CDR3 sequence reads: CASSLGLPVLYF. The CDR3 DNA sequence: TGTGCCAGCAGCTTAGGACTACCAGTCCTGTACTTC.

This clonotype came up many times. The gene calls are TRBV6-2 or TRBV6-3 and TRBJ1-5; 9 bases agree with TRBD1. Germline trimming cut 6 bases from V and 5 bases from J; bases unmatched to any gene: 11. This CDR3 is 16 amino acids long. The germline gives CDR1 MNHEY, CDR2 SVGEGT. The CDR3 sequence is CASSQGTGPTHQPQHF. CDR3 coding DNA: TGTGCCAGCAGCCAAGGGACAGGGCCCACCCATCAGCCCCAGCATTTT.

The chain joins TRBV7-9 to TRBJ1-1; no reliable D call. V lost 2 bases, J lost 1 base, and 11 bases lay in between. The CDR3 extends over 15 amino acids. Germline V gene lookup returns CDR1 SEHNR and CDR2 FQNEAQ (reference sequence). The chain's CDR3 is CASSLLGGQNTEAFF. CDR3 DNA sequence: TGTGCCAGCAGCTTACTGGGCGGCCAGAACACTGAAGCTTTCTTT.

The chain links TRBV5-6 to TRBJ2-7; no clear D gene. The length of the CDR3 is 14 residues. The germline V gene encodes CDR1 SGHDT and CDR2 YYEEEE. With 4 bases removed from V and 1 base from J, the gap between germline ends came to 12 bases. The DNA for the CDR3 is TGTGCCAGCAGCAGGACCCCGAATTCCTACGAGCAGTACTTC. Translating it yields CASSRTPNSYEQYF.

The chain is built from TRBV5-1 and TRBJ1-1, with 7 bases identical to TRBD1. The V gene end was trimmed by 4 bases and the J gene end by 3 bases; junction bases not matched to a gene: 6. CDR1 is SGHRS and CDR2 is YFSETQ in the germline V gene. The CDR3 has 14 amino acids. CDR3 residues: CASSTKQGDTEAFF. CDR3 coding DNA: TGCGCCAGCAGCACGAAGCAGGGGGACACTGAAGCTTTCTTT.

This clonotype showed up many times. This rearrangement joins TRBV20-1 to TRBJ2-1, with unresolved D. CDR3 length: 14 amino acids. Trimming cost V 2 bases and J 0 bases, with 8 bases left between them. In germline, CDR1 is DFQATT, CDR2 SNEGSKA (reference sequence). For the CDR3, the DNA is TGCAGTGCTAGACCGGTCCGCTCCTACAATGAGCAGTTCTTC. Its translation is CSARPVRSYNEQFF.

The CDR3 spells CATSGLRDISTDTQYF. CDR3 nucleotides: TGTGCCACCAGTGGCCTCCGGGACATTAGCACAGATACGCAGTATTTT. The chain recombines TRBV24-1 with TRBJ2-3; D perhaps matches TRBD1 (6 bases). This CDR3 has 16 residues. CDR1 is KGHDR and CDR2 is SFDVKD in the germline V gene. Trimming stripped 5 bases from V and 0 bases from J, with 14 bases between.

This chain links TRBV28 with TRBJ2-7; TRBD2 matches at 12 bases. CDR3 size: 14 residues. With 5 bases clipped from V and 5 bases from J, the junction kept 4 bases outside the gene matches. The germline V gene has CDR1 MDHEN and CDR2 SYDVKM. CDR3 residues: CASSRRLAGDEQYF. CDR3 nucleotides: TGTGCCAGCAGTCGAAGACTAGCGGGGGACGAGCAGTACTTC.

This clonotype appeared a few times. This sequence joins TRBV18 and TRBJ2-2; 8 nucleotides agree with TRBD1. Germline loops: CDR1 KGHSH, CDR2 LQKENI. V shed 7 bases, J shed 4 bases, and the junction held 5 bases outside the gene matches. The CDR3 runs to 14 residues. The CDR3 DNA reads as TGTGCCAGCTGGCGGACAGGGAGCACCGGGGAGCTGTTTTTT. Amino acids: CASWRTGSTGELFF.

This clonotype was observed at least ten times. This chain's CDR3 is CATSPQRAGRETQYF. CDR3 nucleotides: TGTGCCACCAGCCCCCAGCGTGCAGGGCGGGAGACCCAGTACTTC. This chain uses TRBV15 with TRBJ2-5; perhaps TRBD1 as D (5 bases). The CDR3 has 15 amino acids. V shed 5 bases and J shed 5 bases, with 18 bases lying between them. Germline V gene sequence: CDR1 LNHNV, CDR2 YYDKDF (reference sequence). The full variable domain, its missing parts supplied by reference TRBV15 and TRBJ2-5, is DAMVIQNPRYQVTQFGKPVTLSCSQTLNHNVMYWYQQKSSQAPKLLFHYYDKDFNNEADTPDNFQSRRPNTSFCFLDIRSPGLGDTAMYLCATSPQRAGRETQYFGPGTRLLVL.

The chain couples TRBV5-1 to TRBJ1-2, with 8 bases aligning to TRBD1. CDR3 length: 15 residues. Germline CDR1 SGHRS, CDR2 YFSETQ. J gave up 0 bases and V 4 bases, and 5 bases lay outside the gene matches. CDR3 in amino acids: CASSRGTGPNYGYTF. The CDR3 coding sequence is TGCGCCAGCAGCAGAGGGACAGGCCCTAACTATGGCTACACCTTC.

This clonotype was observed many times. The V gene is TRBV10-3, the J gene TRBJ1-1; D perhaps matches TRBD1 (5 bases). The V gene lost 4 bases and the J gene lost 4 bases, with 16 bases spanning the gap. There are 15 residues in the CDR3. Germline loops: CDR1 ENHRY, CDR2 SYGVKD. CDR3 region: CAISVGQGGGTEAFF. The CDR3 DNA sequence: TGTGCCATCAGTGTTGGGCAGGGCGGAGGCACTGAAGCTTTCTTT.

This clonotype appeared a few times. This chain links TRBV2 with TRBJ1-2; D unresolved. Germline-derived CDR1 and CDR2 are SNHLY and FYNNEI. This CDR3 has 14 amino acids. Deletions cut 8 bases from V and 1 base from J, with 14 bases between. The CDR3 here is CASSGGADNYGYTF. The CDR3 DNA reads as TGTGCCAGCTCCGGTGGAGCGGATAACTATGGCTACACCTTC. Full variable domain (rest looked up from reference TRBV2 and TRBJ1-2): EPEVTQTPSHQVTQMGQEVILRCVPISNHLYFYWYRQILGQKVEFLVSFYNNEISEKSEIFDDQFSVERPDGSNFTLKIRSTKLEDSAMYFCASSGGADNYGYTFGSGTRLTVV.

This clonotype was seen repeatedly, ten times or more. This chain links TRBV27 with TRBJ2-7; weak D call: TRBD2 (6 bases). The CDR3 loop spans 14 amino acids. Germline lookup yields CDR1 MNHEY and CDR2 SMNVEV (reference sequence). V lost 7 bases and J lost 4, with 17 bases in between. DNA of the CDR3: TGTGCCAGCAAAAACGGGGGACCCCCTTACGAGCAGTACTTC. Amino acids: CASKNGGPPYEQYF.

This clonotype was counted ten times or more. The CDR3 DNA reads as TGCGCCAGCAGCCTGTCCGGGACCTCAAACACTGAAGCTTTCTTT. Its translation: CASSLSGTSNTEAFF. The J gene is TRBJ1-1, the V gene TRBV5-1; maybe TRBD1 (5 bases). CDR3 size: 15 residues. V was shortened by 4 bases and J by 2 bases, with 15 bases between the two germline ends. Germline assignment: CDR1 SGHRS and CDR2 YFSETQ.

Many counts were recorded for this clonotype. The gene calls are TRBV12-3 or TRBV12-4 and TRBJ1-1; D is unclear. V was pared by 3 bases and J by 1 base, with 6 bases between. This CDR3 spans 13 amino acids. CDR3 coding DNA: TGTGCCAGCAGTTTGGTGGGGAACACTGAAGCTTTCTTT. Translation gives CASSLVGNTEAFF.

Turning to this clonotype: One end of the junction varies from germline; a read error may be responsible. The chain recombines TRBV5-6 with TRBJ1-2; TRBD1 is a possible D gene (6 bases). The CDR3 covers 16 residues. Germline CDR1 and CDR2: SGHDT and YYEEEE. The CDR3 protein is CPSSPTPGARGYGYTF. Here the CDR3 DNA reads TGTCCCAGCAGCCCGACCCCAGGGGCTCGGGGCTATGGCTACACCTTC.

In DNA, the CDR3 is TGTGCCAGCTCACCAGCGACTAGCGGGGGTGATGAGACCCAGTACTTC. Protein: CASSPATSGGDETQYF. This chain uses TRBV18 with TRBJ2-5; 12 nucleotides align to TRBD2. Germline values: CDR1 KGHSH, CDR2 LQKENI. Trimming removed 2 bases from V and 5 bases from J; junction bases left unmatched: 6. CDR3 size: 16 residues. Full variable domain (rest looked up from reference TRBV18 and TRBJ2-5): NAGVMQNPRHLVRRRGQEARLRCSPMKGHSHVYWYRQLPEEGLKFMVYLQKENIIDESGMPKERFSAEFPKEGPSILRIQQVVRGDSAAYFCASSPATSGGDETQYFGPGTRLLVL.

Many counts were recorded for this clonotype. The rearrangement joins TRBV29-1 to TRBJ1-2; 7 nucleotides agree with TRBD1. Losses at the gene ends were 7 bases for V and 9 bases for J; bases not matched to a gene: 11. Germline V gives CDR1 SQVTM, CDR2 ANQGSEA. The CDR3 sequence is 12 residues long. CDR3 residues: CSARQGDFSYTF. CDR3 in DNA: TGCAGCGCCCGACAGGGCGATTTTAGCTACACCTTC.

Concerning this clonotype itself: A much larger clone lies a single base off, so this may be a read error. The chain has TRBV5-1 and TRBJ2-2; tentatively, D is TRBD2 (5 bases). Looked up from germline, CDR1 is SGHRS and CDR2 is YFSETQ. The CDR3 runs 15 residues. DNA of the CDR3: TGCGCCAGCAGCTTGGAGACTGTAAATGCCGGGGAGCTGCTTTTT. Its translation is CASSLETVNAGELLF. Combining the CDR3 with reference TRBV5-1 and TRBJ2-2 gives the whole variable domain KAGVTQTPRYLIKTRGQQVTLSCSPISGHRSVSWYQQTPGQGLQFLFEYFSETQRNKGNFPGRFSGRQFSNSRSEMNVSTLELGDSALYLCASSLETVNAGELLFGEGSRLTVL.

This clonotype has a count of ten or more. The chain uses TRBV5-5 and TRBJ2-3; D possibly uses TRBD1 or TRBD2 (5 bases each). The ends were cut back, 0 bases at V and 1 base at J, with 9 bases in the middle. The CDR3 has 15 residues. CDR1 is SGHKS, CDR2 YYEKEE, per germline (reference sequence). Written as DNA, the CDR3 is TGTGCCAGCAGCTTGGGAGGGGACGGCACAGATACGCAGTATTTT. As protein: CASSLGGDGTDTQYF. Variable domain in full (rest from reference TRBV5-5 and TRBJ2-3): DAGVTQSPTHLIKTRGQQVTLRCSPISGHKSVSWYQQVLGQGPQFIFQYYEKEERGRGNFPDRFSARQFPNYSSELNVNALLLGDSALYLCASSLGGDGTDTQYFGPGTRLTVL.

The table lists this clonotype with many counts. This chain joins TRBV25-1 and TRBJ1-6; D call uncertain. Between the trimmed V and J ends, which lost 4 bases and 0 bases, there was a span of 7 bases. The germline gives CDR1 MGHDK, CDR2 SYGVNS. The CDR3 totals 15 residues. For the CDR3, the DNA is TGTGCCAGCAGTGGACTCAGCTCCTATAATTCACCCCTCCACTTT. Protein product: CASSGLSSYNSPLHF.

In this sample, this clonotype turned up many times. The chain employs TRBV6-5 and TRBJ2-6, with 7 bases aligning to TRBD2. Trimming at V came to 5 bases and at J to 0 bases, leaving 10 bases not matched to a gene. Germline V gene data show CDR1 as MNHEY and CDR2 as SVGAGI. CDR3 size: 18 residues. As DNA, the CDR3 is TGTGCCAGCAGTCCCCTAGGAGTAGCGGGCTCTGGGGCCAACGTCCTGACTTTC. The encoded protein is CASSPLGVAGSGANVLTF.